Each of the 7 T cell receptor beta chains below was sequenced from the same sample in a study of blood T cell repertoires in COVID-19. Only in-frame clones appear in the TCRdb table, and some are missing; sequencing was by immunoSEQ multiplex PCR. In the table there are 110,000 to 150,000 clones, around 90% of which are singletons. Sequencing was performed on peripheral blood. These receptors all come from a human donor in a cohort sampled during active COVID-19.

The V call is TRBV9, the J call TRBJ2-5, with 8 bases that match TRBD2. V was pared by 0 bases and J by 5 bases, with 6 bases of the junction left unmatched. This CDR3 has 15 amino acids. The V gene's germline CDR1 is SGDLS and CDR2 YYNGEE. In nucleotides, the CDR3 is TGTGCCAGCAGCGTAGCTCCGGGAGGGCGGGAGACCCAGTACTTC. It is translated as CASSVAPGGRETQYF. The variable domain in full, with the rest retrieved from reference TRBV9 and TRBJ2-5, is DSGVTQTPKHLITATGQRVTLRCSPRSGDLSVYWYQQSLDQGLQFLIQYYNGEERAKGNILERFSAQQFPDLHSELNLSSLELGDSALYFCASSVAPGGRETQYFGPGTRLLVL.

The chain is built from TRBV7-9 and TRBJ1-2; a possible D gene is TRBD1 (5 bases). Trimming shortened V by 5 bases and J by 7 bases, and 14 bases separated the two germline ends. This CDR3 is built from 13 residues. Germline V gene sequence: CDR1 SEHNR, CDR2 FQNEAQ (reference sequence). The CDR3, as DNA: TGTGCCAGCAGCCCACCCGGGGGTTCTGGCTACACCTTC. Protein product: CASSPPGGSGYTF.

This chain's CDR3 is CASSGTGGMAPSVYSNQPQHF. The CDR3 nucleotides read TGTGCCAGCAGCGGGACAGGGGGCATGGCCCCGTCGGTGTATAGCAATCAGCCCCAGCATTTT. V and J are TRBV28 and TRBJ1-5; 12 bases align to TRBD1. Unmatched junction bases numbered 18, after V lost 6 bases and J lost 0 bases. Germline V gene data show CDR1 as MDHEN and CDR2 as SYDVKM. The CDR3 totals 21 residues.

This chain connects TRBV5-1 to TRBJ2-6, with TRBD2 matching over 11 bases. Unmatched junction bases numbered 3, after V lost 4 bases and J lost 0 bases. Germline V gene data show CDR1 as SGHRS and CDR2 as YFSETQ. The CDR3 runs 17 residues. DNA of the CDR3: TGCGCCAGCAGCGTTCTAGCGGGAGGCTCTGGGGCCAACGTCCTGACTTTC. Translation: CASSVLAGGSGANVLTF. Combining the CDR3 with reference TRBV5-1 and TRBJ2-6 gives the whole variable domain KAGVTQTPRYLIKTRGQQVTLSCSPISGHRSVSWYQQTPGQGLQFLFEYFSETQRNKGNFPGRFSGRQFSNSRSEMNVSTLELGDSALYLCASSVLAGGSGANVLTFGAGSRLTVL.

The rearrangement joins TRBV28 to TRBJ1-6, with 8 bases fitting TRBD1. With 6 bases clipped from V and 7 bases from J, the junction kept 8 bases outside the gene matches. CDR3 length: 15 residues. The germline V gene encodes CDR1 MDHEN and CDR2 SYDVKM. The CDR3 spells CASSSMGQVNSPLHF. The CDR3 DNA follows: TGTGCCAGCAGCTCCATGGGACAGGTGAATTCACCCCTCCACTTT.

This clone was seen once. The chain uses TRBV19 and TRBJ1-1; D unclear. V lost 3 bases to trimming and J lost 1 base, with 9 bases between them. Germline V lookup: CDR1 LNHDA, CDR2 SQIVND (reference sequence). The length of the CDR3 is 14 residues. The CDR3 loop is CASSMGSRNTEAFF. DNA of the CDR3: TGTGCCAGTAGTATGGGCAGCAGGAACACTGAAGCTTTCTTT.

This clone was picked up one time. The V gene is TRBV28, the J gene TRBJ2-7, with 8 nucleotides matching TRBD2. CDR3 size: 14 residues. In germline, CDR1 is MDHEN, CDR2 SYDVKM. V lost 8 bases to trimming and J lost 1 base; unmatched junction nucleotides: 7. Written as DNA, the CDR3 is TGTGCCAGCGCCTCGGGGGGGATATCCTACGAGCAGTACTTC. Amino acid sequence: CASASGGISYEQYF.